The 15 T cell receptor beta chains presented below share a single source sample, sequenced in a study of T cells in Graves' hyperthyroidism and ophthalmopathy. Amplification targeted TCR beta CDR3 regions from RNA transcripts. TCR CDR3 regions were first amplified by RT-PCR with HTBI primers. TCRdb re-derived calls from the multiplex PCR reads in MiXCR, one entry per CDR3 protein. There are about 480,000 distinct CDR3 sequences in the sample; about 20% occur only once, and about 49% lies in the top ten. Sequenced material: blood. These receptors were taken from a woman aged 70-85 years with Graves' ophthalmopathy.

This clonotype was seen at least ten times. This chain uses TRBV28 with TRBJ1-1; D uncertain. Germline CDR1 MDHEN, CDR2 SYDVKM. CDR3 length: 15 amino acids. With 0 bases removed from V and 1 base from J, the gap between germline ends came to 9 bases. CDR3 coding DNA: TGTGCCAGCAGTTTATGGGTGAGCCAGAACACTGAAGCTTTCTTT. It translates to CASSLWVSQNTEAFF.

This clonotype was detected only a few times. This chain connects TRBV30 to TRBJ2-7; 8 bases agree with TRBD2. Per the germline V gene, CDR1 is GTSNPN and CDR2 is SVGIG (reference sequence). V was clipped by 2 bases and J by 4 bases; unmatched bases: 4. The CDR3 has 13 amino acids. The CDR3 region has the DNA TGTGCCTGGAGTAAGGCTAGCGGGTACGAGCAGTACTTC. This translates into CAWSKASGYEQYF.

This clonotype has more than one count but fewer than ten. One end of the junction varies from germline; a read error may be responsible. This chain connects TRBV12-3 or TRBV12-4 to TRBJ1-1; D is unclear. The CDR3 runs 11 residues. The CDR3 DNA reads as TGTGCCAGCAGTTTAAACACTGAAACTTTCTTT. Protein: CASSLNTETFF.

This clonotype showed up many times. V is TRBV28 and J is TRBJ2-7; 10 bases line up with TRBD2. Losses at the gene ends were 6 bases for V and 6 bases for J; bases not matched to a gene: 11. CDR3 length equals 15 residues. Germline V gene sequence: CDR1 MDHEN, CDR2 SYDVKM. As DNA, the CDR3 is TGTGCCAGCAGCTCAGCGGGAGGGGGAGTCAGCGAGCAGTACTTC. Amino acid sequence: CASSSAGGGVSEQYF.

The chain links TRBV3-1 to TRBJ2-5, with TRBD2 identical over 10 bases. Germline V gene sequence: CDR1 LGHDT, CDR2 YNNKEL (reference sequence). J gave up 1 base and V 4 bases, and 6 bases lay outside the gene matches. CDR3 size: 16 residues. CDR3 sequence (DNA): TGTGCCAGCAGCCCTCAAGCGGGAGGGATCCAAGAGACCCAGTACTTC. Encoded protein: CASSPQAGGIQETQYF.

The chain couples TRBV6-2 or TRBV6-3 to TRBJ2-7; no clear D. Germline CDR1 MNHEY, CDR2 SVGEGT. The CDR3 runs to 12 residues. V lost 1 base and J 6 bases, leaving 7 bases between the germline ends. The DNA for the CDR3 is TGTGCCAGCAGTTACTGGGCTAGCGAGCAGTACTTC. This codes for CASSYWASEQYF.

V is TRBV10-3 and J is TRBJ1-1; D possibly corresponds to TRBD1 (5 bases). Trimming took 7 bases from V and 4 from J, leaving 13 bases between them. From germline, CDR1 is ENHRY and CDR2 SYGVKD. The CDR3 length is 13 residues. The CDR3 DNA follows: TGTGCCATCAAACTAGGGGTGGCCACTGAAGCTTTCTTT. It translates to CAIKLGVATEAFF.

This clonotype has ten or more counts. CDR3 in amino acids: CASSEQGPVNEKLFF. The CDR3 coding sequence is TGTGCCAGCAGCGAGCAGGGCCCCGTTAATGAAAAACTGTTTTTT. The V call is TRBV2, the J call TRBJ1-4; perhaps TRBD1 as D (5 bases). The CDR3 spans 15 residues. Trimming took 6 bases from V and 4 from J, leaving 15 bases between them. The V gene's germline CDR1 is SNHLY and CDR2 FYNNEI.

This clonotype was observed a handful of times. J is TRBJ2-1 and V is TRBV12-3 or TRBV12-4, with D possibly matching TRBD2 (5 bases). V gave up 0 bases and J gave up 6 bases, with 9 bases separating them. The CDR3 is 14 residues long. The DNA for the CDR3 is TGTGCCAGCAGTTTAGCGGGAGTCCCCAATGAGCAGTTCTTC. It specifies CASSLAGVPNEQFF.

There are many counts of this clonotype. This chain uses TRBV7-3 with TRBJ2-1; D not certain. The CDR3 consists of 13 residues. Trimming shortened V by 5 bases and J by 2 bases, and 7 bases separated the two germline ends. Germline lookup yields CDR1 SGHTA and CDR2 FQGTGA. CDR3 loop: CASSQGAYNEQFF. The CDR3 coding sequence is TGTGCCAGCAGCCAAGGAGCCTACAATGAGCAGTTCTTC.

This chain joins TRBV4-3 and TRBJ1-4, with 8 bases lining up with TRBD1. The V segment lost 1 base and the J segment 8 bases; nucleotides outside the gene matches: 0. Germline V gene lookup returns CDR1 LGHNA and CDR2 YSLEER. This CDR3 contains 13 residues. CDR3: CASSQGTGEKLFF. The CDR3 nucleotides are TGCGCCAGCAGCCAAGGGACAGGGGAAAAACTGTTTTTT.

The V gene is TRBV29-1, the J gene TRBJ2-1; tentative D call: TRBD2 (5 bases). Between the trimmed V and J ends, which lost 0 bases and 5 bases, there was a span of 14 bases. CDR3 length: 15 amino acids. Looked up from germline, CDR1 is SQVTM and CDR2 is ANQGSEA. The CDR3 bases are TGCAGCGTTGAAGATCTGGGCGGGCCTCACAATGAGCAGTTCTTC. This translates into CSVEDLGGPHNEQFF.

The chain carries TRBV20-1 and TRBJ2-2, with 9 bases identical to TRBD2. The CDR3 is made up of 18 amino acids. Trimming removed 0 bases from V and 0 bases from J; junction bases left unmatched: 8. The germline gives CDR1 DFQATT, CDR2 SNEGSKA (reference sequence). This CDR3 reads CSARDLSTSGPNTGELFF. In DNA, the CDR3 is TGCAGTGCTAGAGATCTCTCCACTAGCGGGCCGAACACCGGGGAGCTGTTTTTT.

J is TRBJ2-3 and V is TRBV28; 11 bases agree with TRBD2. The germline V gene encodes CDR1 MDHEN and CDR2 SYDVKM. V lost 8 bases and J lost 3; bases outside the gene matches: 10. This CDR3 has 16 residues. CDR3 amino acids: CASFTSGRFRTDTQYF. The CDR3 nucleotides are TGTGCCAGCTTCACTAGCGGGAGATTTCGTACAGATACGCAGTATTTT. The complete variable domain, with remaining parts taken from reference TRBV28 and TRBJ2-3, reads DVKVTQSSRYLVKRTGEKVFLECVQDMDHENMFWYRQDPGLGLRLIYFSYDVKMKEKGDIPEGYSVSREKKERFSLILESASTNQTSMYLCASFTSGRFRTDTQYFGPGTRLTVL.

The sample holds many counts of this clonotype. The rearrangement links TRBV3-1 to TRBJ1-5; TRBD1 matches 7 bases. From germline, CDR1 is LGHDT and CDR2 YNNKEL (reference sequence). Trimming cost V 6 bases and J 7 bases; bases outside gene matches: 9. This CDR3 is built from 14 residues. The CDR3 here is CASSLTGSEQPQHF. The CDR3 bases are TGTGCCAGCAGTTTGACAGGGTCGGAGCAGCCCCAGCATTTT.